This T cell receptor beta chain was captured by sequencing in a study of blood T cells in healthy people across ages. This CDR3 is built from 14 residues. Germline lookup yields CDR1 SGHDT and CDR2 YYEEEE. The authors drew roughly 9.8 milliliters of peripheral blood from each donor. Samples had at least 7 million PBMCs isolated from them. Regarding this clonotype: The antigen is not known. A much larger clone lies a single base off, so this may be a read error.

PCR was performed a second time for about 7 to 12 cycles using a sample-barcoded 5' primer and a J-beta primer mix. TCRdb re-derived calls from the 5' RACE reads in MiXCR, one entry per CDR3 protein. Found here are more than 800,000 distinct CDR3 sequences, about 28% of them singletons; the top ten hold around 16%. Overall study findings and caveats: When one million T cells were used, diversity estimates were thought to be underestimates. With unsorted PBMCs, a conclusive comparison of naive versus antigen-experienced cells was not possible.

Input material: blood. This clonotype was obtained from a woman at least 80 years old in good health. This sequence joins TRBV5-6 and TRBJ1-5; no clear D. CDR3 sequence: CASRRAASNQPRHF. For the CDR3, the DNA is TGTGCCAGCCGTAGGGCAGCTAGCAATCAGCCCCGGCATTTT.